The 22 T cell receptor beta chains reported below all come from one sample, sequenced in a study of T cell responses to AZD1222 COVID-19 vaccine. TCRdb keeps only in-frame clones here, not all; method: immunoSEQ multiplex PCR. The data contain some 100,000 clones, around 90% of them singletons. Sequencing was performed on peripheral blood, taken on day 0 of AZD1222 vaccination. These TCRs come from an adult in good health.

The rearrangement uses TRBV5-5 and TRBJ1-2; D ambiguous. Germline loops: CDR1 SGHKS, CDR2 YYEKEE (reference sequence). With 3 bases removed from V and 4 bases from J, the gap between germline ends came to 4 bases. The CDR3 contains 11 residues. The CDR3 coding sequence is TGTGCCAGCAGCTCCAGCTATGGCTACACCTTC. It yields the protein CASSSSYGYTF. Full variable domain (remainder filled in from reference TRBV5-5 and TRBJ1-2): DAGVTQSPTHLIKTRGQQVTLRCSPISGHKSVSWYQQVLGQGPQFIFQYYEKEERGRGNFPDRFSARQFPNYSSELNVNALLLGDSALYLCASSSSYGYTFGSGTRLTVV.

This clone has a single count. The chain couples TRBV9 to TRBJ1-2; no reliable D call. Germline V gene data show CDR1 as SGDLS and CDR2 as YYNGEE. The length of the CDR3 is 15 residues. V lost 3 bases to trimming and J lost 4 bases, with 16 bases between them. In DNA, the CDR3 is TGTGCCAGCAGCGCCGGTGACCGGCCCGGCTATGGCTACACCTTC. It yields the protein CASSAGDRPGYGYTF. The whole variable domain, filled in from reference TRBV9 and TRBJ1-2, reads DSGVTQTPKHLITATGQRVTLRCSPRSGDLSVYWYQQSLDQGLQFLIQYYNGEERAKGNILERFSAQQFPDLHSELNLSSLELGDSALYFCASSAGDRPGYGYTFGSGTRLTVV.

The chain is built from TRBV5-4 and TRBJ2-5, with TRBD2 matching 13 bases. The CDR3 is made up of 16 amino acids. The germline gives CDR1 SGHNT, CDR2 YYREEE (reference sequence). V dropped 4 bases and J dropped 5; count of bases not matched to a gene: 8. The CDR3 nucleotides are TGTGCCAGCAGCCTCGGACTAGCGGGAGTCCGGGAGACCCAGTACTTC. Translation gives CASSLGLAGVRETQYF.

The J gene is TRBJ1-5, the V gene TRBV18; possible D gene TRBD1, 6 bases. From germline, CDR1 is KGHSH and CDR2 LQKENI. The V and J ends lost 4 bases and 6 bases respectively, with 16 bases between them. The CDR3 has 15 residues. This CDR3 is CASSQTGRSVQPQHF. CDR3 nucleotide sequence: TGTGCCAGCTCACAGACAGGTCGCTCGGTTCAGCCCCAGCATTTT.

A single count supports this clone. This chain connects TRBV19 to TRBJ1-6; possible D gene TRBD1, 6 bases. V shed 9 bases and J shed 9 bases, with 15 bases lying between them. Looked up from germline, CDR1 is LNHDA and CDR2 is SQIVND (reference sequence). The CDR3 totals 13 residues. Here the CDR3 DNA reads TGTGCCAGCGGAACAGGGAGTAGTTCACCCCTCCACTTT. Its protein product is CASGTGSSSPLHF. The full variable domain, rest sourced from reference TRBV19 and TRBJ1-6, is DGGITQSPKYLFRKEGQNVTLSCEQNLNHDAMYWYRQDPGQGLRLIYYSQIVNDFQKGDIAEGYSVSREKKESFPLTVTSAQKNPTAFYLCASGTGSSSPLHFGNGTRLTVT.

This sequence joins TRBV6-5 and TRBJ1-2, with TRBD1 matching over 7 bases. V shed 5 bases and J 2 bases; nucleotides not matched to a gene: 5. Germline V gene data show CDR1 as MNHEY and CDR2 as SVGAGI. The CDR3 runs 14 residues. The CDR3 protein is CASSLWTGNYGYTF. The CDR3 bases are TGTGCCAGCAGTCTTTGGACAGGCAACTATGGCTACACCTTC.

V is TRBV24-1 and J is TRBJ2-7; D may be TRBD2 (6 bases). Trimming stripped 3 bases from V and 2 bases from J, with 16 bases between. The CDR3 spans 16 residues. Germline V gene sequence: CDR1 KGHDR, CDR2 SFDVKD. CDR3 loop: CATSDPRDDRPYEQYF. CDR3 nucleotide sequence: TGTGCCACCAGTGATCCGCGGGACGATAGACCCTACGAGCAGTACTTC.

As DNA, the CDR3 is TGTGCCAGCAGCTCAAGACTAGCGGGGGGCACAGATACGCAGTATTTT. Amino acids: CASSSRLAGGTDTQYF. The J gene is TRBJ2-3, the V gene TRBV5-4; 12 positions agree with TRBD2. The V segment lost 3 bases and the J segment 1 base; nucleotides outside the gene matches: 3. The CDR3 loop spans 16 amino acids. In germline, CDR1 is SGHNT, CDR2 YYREEE (reference sequence).

The chain has TRBV5-8 and TRBJ1-3, with D perhaps TRBD1 (5 bases). V lost 0 bases and J 2 bases, leaving 15 bases between the germline ends. The germline CDR1 and CDR2 sequences are SGHTS and YDEGEE. This CDR3 has 17 amino acids. The CDR3, as DNA: TGTGCCAGCAGCTTGGTCCGTTTCTTGGGGGCTGGAAACACCATATATTTT. This encodes CASSLVRFLGAGNTIYF.

The CDR3 is CASSYASTGPEKLFF. In DNA, the CDR3 is TGTGCCAGCTCATATGCGTCGACAGGGCCTGAAAAACTGTTTTTT. The chain uses TRBV18 and TRBJ1-4; 7 bases align to TRBD1. J lost 7 bases, V lost 5 bases, and 10 bases had no gene match. The CDR3 covers 15 residues. Germline CDR1 and CDR2: KGHSH and LQKENI.

The chain joins TRBV6-6 to TRBJ1-5; TRBD1 aligns across 7 bases. The CDR3 length is 14 residues. CDR1 and CDR2 from the germline V gene are MNHNY and SVGAGI (reference sequence). Unmatched junction bases numbered 6, after V lost 5 bases and J lost 5 bases. CDR3 in amino acids: CASSTQGPDQPQHF. CDR3 sequence (DNA): TGTGCCAGCAGTACACAGGGGCCAGATCAGCCCCAGCATTTT.

Comment on this clone: Other DNA sequences in this specimen translate into the identical CDR3. V gene TRBV6-2 or TRBV6-3 combines with J gene TRBJ1-6; 10 bases align to TRBD1. The CDR3 contains 15 residues. Germline trimming cut 4 bases from V and 7 bases from J; bases unmatched to any gene: 4. Germline assignment: CDR1 MNHEY and CDR2 SVGEGT. The CDR3 loop reads CASSSPGQGNSPLHF. CDR3 DNA sequence: TGTGCCAGCAGTTCCCCGGGACAGGGGAATTCACCCCTCCACTTT.

This clone showed up just a few times. This chain uses TRBV2 with TRBJ1-5; TRBD1 might be the D (6 bases). The CDR3 has 14 residues. The germline CDR1 and CDR2 sequences are SNHLY and FYNNEI. The germline V and J ends were trimmed by 6 bases and 6 bases, with 15 bases remaining between them. In DNA form, the CDR3 reads TGTGCCAGCAGCGAGAACCAGGGGTCTCAGCCCCAGCATTTT. This gives the protein CASSENQGSQPQHF.

V gene TRBV15 combines with J gene TRBJ2-5, with D unclear. Germline V gives CDR1 LNHNV, CDR2 YYDKDF (reference sequence). Trimming removed 8 bases at V and 6 bases at J, with 16 bases between. The CDR3 covers 13 residues. This CDR3 reads CATRPGVFQTQYF. The DNA for the CDR3 is TGTGCCACCCGGCCTGGGGTTTTCCAGACCCAGTACTTC.

CDR3 protein: CASSPTQVYTEAFF. CDR3 bases: TGTGCCAGCAGCCCTACCCAGGTCTACACTGAAGCTTTCTTT. The chain recombines TRBV9 with TRBJ1-1; D remains unclear. CDR3 length: 14 amino acids. CDR1 is SGDLS, CDR2 YYNGEE, per germline. Trimming removed 4 bases from V and 3 bases from J, with 13 bases in between.

Comments on this clone: Compared with germline, one end of the junction differs, possibly owing to a read error. The rearrangement uses TRBV20-1 and TRBJ2-3, with 9 bases lining up with TRBD2. Germline lookup yields CDR1 DFQATT and CDR2 SNEGSKA (reference sequence). The CDR3 runs to 11 residues. The CDR3 nucleotides read TGCAGTGCTAGAACAAGCGGGAGGACCCGATTT. This encodes CSARTSGRTRF.

The rearrangement uses TRBV28 and TRBJ2-7, with 12 bases lining up with TRBD2. This CDR3 is 15 amino acids long. V was clipped by 6 bases and J by 0 bases; unmatched bases: 3. The germline CDR1 and CDR2 sequences are MDHEN and SYDVKM. CDR3: CASRLAGGSSYEQYF. The CDR3 coding sequence is TGTGCCAGCAGACTAGCGGGGGGAAGCTCCTACGAGCAGTACTTC.

The chain combines TRBV18 with TRBJ1-5; no firm D call. V gave up 6 bases and J gave up 0 bases, with 6 bases separating them. There are 13 residues in the CDR3. Germline CDR1 and CDR2: KGHSH and LQKENI. DNA of the CDR3: TGTGCCAGCTCTTTTAATAGCAATCAGCCCCAGCATTTT. Protein: CASSFNSNQPQHF.

V usage is TRBV5-1 and J usage is TRBJ1-1; D call uncertain. V was trimmed by 4 bases and J by 0 bases, leaving 10 bases between them. The CDR3 runs to 14 residues. Germline assignment: CDR1 SGHRS and CDR2 YFSETQ. The CDR3 loop is CASSPDGLNTEAFF. CDR3 DNA: TGCGCCAGCAGCCCGGATGGGCTGAACACTGAAGCTTTCTTT.

This sequence joins TRBV11-2 and TRBJ2-7; no definite D call. The CDR3 loop spans 14 amino acids. The V end was cut by 5 bases, the J end by 1 base, with 12 bases between. Germline loops: CDR1 SGHAT, CDR2 FQNNGV. CDR3 in DNA: TGTGCCAGCAGCGAAGGTAGTTGGTCCTACGAGCAGTACTTC. This encodes CASSEGSWSYEQYF.

CDR3 nucleotide sequence: TGTGCCATCTCACAGACAACTAATGAAAAACTGTTTTTT. Translating gives CAISQTTNEKLFF. This chain links TRBV12-3 or TRBV12-4 with TRBJ1-4; D gene uncertain. The length of the CDR3 is 13 residues. V lost 10 bases and J 0 bases, leaving 9 bases between the germline ends.

A single count supports this clone. The chain combines TRBV5-4 with TRBJ2-5, with 7 bases identical to TRBD1. Germline V gene data show CDR1 as SGHNT and CDR2 as YYREEE (reference sequence). V gave up 4 bases and J gave up 4 bases; unmatched junction bases: 7. CDR3 length: 14 amino acids. The CDR3 nucleotides are TGTGCCAGCAGCCCCGGGACAGTCCTAGAGACCCAGTACTTC. This translates into CASSPGTVLETQYF.